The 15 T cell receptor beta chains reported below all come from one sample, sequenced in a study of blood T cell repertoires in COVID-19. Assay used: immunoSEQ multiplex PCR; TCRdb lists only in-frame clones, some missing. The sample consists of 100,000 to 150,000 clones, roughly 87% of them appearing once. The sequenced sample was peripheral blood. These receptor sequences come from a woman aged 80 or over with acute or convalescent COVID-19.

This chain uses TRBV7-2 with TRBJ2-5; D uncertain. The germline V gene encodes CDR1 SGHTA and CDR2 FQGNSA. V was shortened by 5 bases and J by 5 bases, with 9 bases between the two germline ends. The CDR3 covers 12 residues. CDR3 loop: CASSLAWETQYF. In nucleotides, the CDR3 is TGTGCCAGCAGCCTGGCCTGGGAGACCCAGTACTTC. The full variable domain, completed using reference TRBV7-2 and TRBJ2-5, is GAGVSQSPSNKVTEKGKDVELRCDPISGHTALYWYRQSLGQGLEFLIYFQGNSAPDKSGLPSDRFSAERTGGSVSTLTIQRTQQEDSAVYLCASSLAWETQYFGPGTRLLVL.

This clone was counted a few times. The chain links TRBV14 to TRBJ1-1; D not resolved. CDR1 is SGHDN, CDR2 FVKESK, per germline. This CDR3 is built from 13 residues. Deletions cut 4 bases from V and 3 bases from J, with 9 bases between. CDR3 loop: CASSRARDTEAFF. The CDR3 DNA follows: TGTGCCAGCAGCCGGGCGCGGGACACTGAAGCTTTCTTT.

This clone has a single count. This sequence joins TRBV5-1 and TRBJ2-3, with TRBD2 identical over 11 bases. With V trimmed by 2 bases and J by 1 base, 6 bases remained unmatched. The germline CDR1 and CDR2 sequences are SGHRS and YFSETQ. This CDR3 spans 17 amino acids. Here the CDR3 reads CASSFSSGGIRTDTQYF. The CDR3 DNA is TGCGCCAGCAGCTTTTCTAGCGGGGGGATACGCACAGATACGCAGTATTTT. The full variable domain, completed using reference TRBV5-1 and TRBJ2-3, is KAGVTQTPRYLIKTRGQQVTLSCSPISGHRSVSWYQQTPGQGLQFLFEYFSETQRNKGNFPGRFSGRQFSNSRSEMNVSTLELGDSALYLCASSFSSGGIRTDTQYFGPGTRLTVL.

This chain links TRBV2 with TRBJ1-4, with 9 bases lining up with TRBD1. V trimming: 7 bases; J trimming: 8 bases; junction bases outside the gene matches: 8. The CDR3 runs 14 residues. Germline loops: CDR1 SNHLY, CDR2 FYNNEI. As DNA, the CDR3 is TGTGCCAGCATTAGGACAGGGGCTGGAGAAAAACTGTTTTTT. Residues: CASIRTGAGEKLFF.

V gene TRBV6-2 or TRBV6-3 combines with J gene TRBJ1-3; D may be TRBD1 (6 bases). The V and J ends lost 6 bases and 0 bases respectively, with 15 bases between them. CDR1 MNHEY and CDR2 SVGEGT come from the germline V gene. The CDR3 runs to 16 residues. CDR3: CASSADRLYSGNTIYF. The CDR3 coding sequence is TGTGCCAGCAGCGCGGACAGACTCTACTCTGGAAACACCATATATTTT.

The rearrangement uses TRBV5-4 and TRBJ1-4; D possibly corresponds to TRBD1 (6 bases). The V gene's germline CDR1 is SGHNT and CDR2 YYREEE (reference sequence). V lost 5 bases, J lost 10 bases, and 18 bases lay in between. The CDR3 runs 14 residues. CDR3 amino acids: CASRSDSPTGKLFF. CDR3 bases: TGTGCCAGCAGATCGGACAGCCCAACGGGAAAACTGTTTTTT.

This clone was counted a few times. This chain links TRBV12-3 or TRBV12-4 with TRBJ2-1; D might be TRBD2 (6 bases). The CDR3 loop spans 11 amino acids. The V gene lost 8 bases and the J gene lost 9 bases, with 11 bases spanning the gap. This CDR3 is CASGGKAEQFF. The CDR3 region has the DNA TGTGCCAGCGGGGGGAAGGCTGAGCAGTTCTTC.

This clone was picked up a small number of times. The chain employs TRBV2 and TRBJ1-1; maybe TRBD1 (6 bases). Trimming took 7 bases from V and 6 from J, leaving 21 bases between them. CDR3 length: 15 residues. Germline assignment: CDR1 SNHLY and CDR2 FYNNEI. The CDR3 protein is CASTRGTWMDSEAFF. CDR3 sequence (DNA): TGTGCCAGCACCCGAGGGACATGGATGGACTCTGAAGCTTTCTTT. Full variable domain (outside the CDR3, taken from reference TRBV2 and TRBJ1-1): EPEVTQTPSHQVTQMGQEVILRCVPISNHLYFYWYRQILGQKVEFLVSFYNNEISEKSEIFDDQFSVERPDGSNFTLKIRSTKLEDSAMYFCASTRGTWMDSEAFFGQGTRLTVV.

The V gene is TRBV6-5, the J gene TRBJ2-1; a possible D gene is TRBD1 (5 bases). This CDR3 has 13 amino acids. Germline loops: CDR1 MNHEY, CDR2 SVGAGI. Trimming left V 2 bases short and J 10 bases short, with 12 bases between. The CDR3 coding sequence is TGTGCCAGCAGTTACGCGGCAGGGTTGGAGCAGTTCTTC. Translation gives CASSYAAGLEQFF.

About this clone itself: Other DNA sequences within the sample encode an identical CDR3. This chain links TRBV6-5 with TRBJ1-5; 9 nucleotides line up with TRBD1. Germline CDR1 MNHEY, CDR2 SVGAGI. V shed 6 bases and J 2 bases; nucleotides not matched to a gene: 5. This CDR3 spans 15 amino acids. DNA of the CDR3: TGTGCCAGCAGAACACAGGGGGCGGGCAATCAGCCCCAGCATTTT. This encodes CASRTQGAGNQPQHF.

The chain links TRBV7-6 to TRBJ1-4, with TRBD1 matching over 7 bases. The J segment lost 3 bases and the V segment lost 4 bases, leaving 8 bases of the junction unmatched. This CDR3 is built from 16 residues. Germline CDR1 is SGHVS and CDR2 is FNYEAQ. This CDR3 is CASSSLQGLANEKLFF. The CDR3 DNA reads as TGTGCCAGCAGCTCGTTACAGGGGTTGGCTAATGAAAAACTGTTTTTT. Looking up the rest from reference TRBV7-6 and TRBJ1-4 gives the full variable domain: GAGVSQSPRYKVTKRGQDVALRCDPISGHVSLYWYRQALGQGPEFLTYFNYEAQQDKSGLPNDRFSAERPEGSISTLTIQRTEQRDSAMYRCASSSLQGLANEKLFFGSGTQLSVL.

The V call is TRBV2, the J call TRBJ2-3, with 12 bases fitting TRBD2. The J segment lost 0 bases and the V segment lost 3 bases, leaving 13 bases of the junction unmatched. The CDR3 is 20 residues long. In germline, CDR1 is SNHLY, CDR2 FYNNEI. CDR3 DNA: TGTGCCAGCAGTGACGCGACTAGCGGGGGCGCCGATCGTAGCACAGATACGCAGTATTTT. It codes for CASSDATSGGADRSTDTQYF. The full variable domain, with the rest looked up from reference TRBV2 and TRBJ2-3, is EPEVTQTPSHQVTQMGQEVILRCVPISNHLYFYWYRQILGQKVEFLVSFYNNEISEKSEIFDDQFSVERPDGSNFTLKIRSTKLEDSAMYFCASSDATSGGADRSTDTQYFGPGTRLTVL.

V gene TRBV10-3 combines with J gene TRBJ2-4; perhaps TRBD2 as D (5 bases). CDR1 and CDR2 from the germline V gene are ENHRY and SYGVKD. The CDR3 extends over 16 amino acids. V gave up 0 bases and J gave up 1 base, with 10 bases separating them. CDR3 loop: CAISESAWEAKNIQYF. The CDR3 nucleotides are TGTGCCATCAGTGAGTCGGCCTGGGAGGCCAAAAACATTCAGTACTTC.

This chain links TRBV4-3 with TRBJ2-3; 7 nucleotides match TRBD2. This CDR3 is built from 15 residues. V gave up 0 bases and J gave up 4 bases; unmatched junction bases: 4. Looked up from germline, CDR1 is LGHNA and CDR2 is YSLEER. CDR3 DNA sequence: TGCGCCAGCAGCCAAGAGACTAGCCATGCAGATACGCAGTATTTT. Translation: CASSQETSHADTQYF.

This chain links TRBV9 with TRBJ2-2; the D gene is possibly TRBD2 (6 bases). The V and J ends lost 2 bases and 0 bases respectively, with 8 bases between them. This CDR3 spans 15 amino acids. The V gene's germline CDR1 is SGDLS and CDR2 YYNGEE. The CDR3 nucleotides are TGTGCCAGCAGCGTGGGAGGCGCGAACACCGGGGAGCTGTTTTTT. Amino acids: CASSVGGANTGELFF.